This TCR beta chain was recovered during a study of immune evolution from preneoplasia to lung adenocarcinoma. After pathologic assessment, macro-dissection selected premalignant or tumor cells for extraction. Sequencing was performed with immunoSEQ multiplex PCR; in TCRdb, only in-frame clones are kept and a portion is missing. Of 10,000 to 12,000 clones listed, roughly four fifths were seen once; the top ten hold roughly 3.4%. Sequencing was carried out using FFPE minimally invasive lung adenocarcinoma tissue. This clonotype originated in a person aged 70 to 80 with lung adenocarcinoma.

In nucleotides, the CDR3 is TGTGCCAGCAGCCGACAGGGGAACACCGGGGAGCTGTTTTTT. Translated: CASSRQGNTGELFF. The chain combines TRBV5-4 with TRBJ2-2; 7 bases fit TRBD1. CDR1 is SGHNT, CDR2 YYREEE, per germline (reference sequence). V lost 4 bases to trimming and J lost 1 base; unmatched junction nucleotides: 1. This CDR3 is 14 amino acids long.